These 6 T cell receptor beta chains share one sample of origin, sequenced in a study of molecular identifiers for immune sequencing clone quantification listed by TCRdb under 2018. To prepare the library, PCR was applied. Sequenced on an Illumina HiSeq 4000. The public sequencing data were trimmed at Q25 with fastp and processed into clonotypes with MiXCR by TCRdb, which kept only in-frame beta chains. Identical CDR3 proteins give one entry, which carries the most common genes and DNA. Recorded for this sample are 550,000 to 750,000 distinct CDR3 sequences; 15% to 20% of them occurred a single time. The ten top clones hold 0.85% to 0.9% of the sample. Input material: naive CD8+ T cells from blood, with Jurkat cell RNA spiked in. Per the publication, the cell subset or site label means: FACS-sorted CD8+CD4-CCR7+CD45RA+ naive T cells. Source of these receptors: a human donor in good health. Some libraries in this study had Jurkat cell RNA spiked in.

This clonotype was recorded only once. One end of the junction is discordant with germline, which a read error may explain. The chain employs TRBV2 and TRBJ1-4; TRBD1 might be the D (6 bases). This CDR3 is 13 amino acids long. CDR1 and CDR2 from the germline V gene are SNHLY and FYNNEI. The CDR3 nucleotides read TGTGCCATCAGTGGGGGGGCAGGAGAAAAACTGTTTTTT. Encoded protein: CAISGGAGEKLFF.

A single count supports this clonotype. With a much larger clone just one base away, this may be a read error. This chain connects TRBV11-2 to TRBJ2-3, with D perhaps matching TRBD2 (5 bases). V lost 1 base and J lost 8, with 19 bases in between. Germline V gives CDR1 SGHAT, CDR2 FQNNGV. This CDR3 has 16 residues. The CDR3 bases are TGTGCCAGCAGCTTAGTGGGAAGCCGTGTCGGAGGTACGCAGTATTTT. The encoded protein is CASSLVGSRVGGTQYF.

In its sample, this clonotype was seen a few times. This chain joins TRBV2 and TRBJ2-7, with 7 positions matching TRBD1. Germline assignment: CDR1 SNHLY and CDR2 FYNNEI. V was clipped by 8 bases and J by 3 bases; unmatched bases: 10. The CDR3 has 14 amino acids. The CDR3 coding sequence is TGTGCCAGCTCGAGGGGGCCCCTACACTACGAGCAGTACTTC. This encodes CASSRGPLHYEQYF.

The chain is built from TRBV19 and TRBJ2-7; TRBD1 matches 9 bases. CDR1 LNHDA and CDR2 SQIVND come from the germline V gene (reference sequence). This CDR3 has 15 amino acids. V trimming: 3 bases; J trimming: 4 bases; junction bases outside the gene matches: 7. CDR3 sequence reads: CASSITGGAIYEQYF. The CDR3 coding sequence is TGTGCCAGTAGTATCACAGGGGGCGCAATTTACGAGCAGTACTTC. The full variable domain, with the rest looked up from reference TRBV19 and TRBJ2-7, is DGGITQSPKYLFRKEGQNVTLSCEQNLNHDAMYWYRQDPGQGLRLIYYSQIVNDFQKGDIAEGYSVSREKKESFPLTVTSAQKNPTAFYLCASSITGGAIYEQYFGPGTRLTVT.

The chain combines TRBV20-1 with TRBJ2-7; no definite D call. This CDR3 spans 11 amino acids. The germline gives CDR1 DFQATT, CDR2 SNEGSKA (reference sequence). Trimming left V 7 bases short and J 3 bases short, with 10 bases between. Here the CDR3 DNA reads TGCAGTGTCACCATCGGCTACGAGCAGTACTTC. This translates into CSVTIGYEQYF.

In its sample, this clonotype was seen many times. The J gene is TRBJ1-4, the V gene TRBV28; a possible D gene is TRBD1 (6 bases). The CDR3 sequence is 14 residues long. Trimming took 7 bases from V and 3 from J, leaving 12 bases between them. CDR1 MDHEN and CDR2 SYDVKM come from the germline V gene. CDR3 loop: CASMVDRSNEKLFF. The CDR3 DNA sequence: TGTGCCAGCATGGTCGACAGGTCTAATGAAAAACTGTTTTTT.